This T cell receptor beta chain was sequenced during a study of T-cell memory formation after mild COVID-19. About the research overall: TCR clusters showed largely donor specificity. The study, taken as a whole, reports: While clones contracting from day 15 to 85 were balanced between CD4 and CD8, later expanders leaned CD4+.

The germline V and J ends were trimmed by 2 bases and 8 bases, with 14 bases remaining between them. This CDR3 has 14 residues. The germline V gene encodes CDR1 SGHRS and CDR2 YFSETQ. TCRdb ran MiXCR on the 5' RACE reads and lists one entry per CDR3 protein. The sample shows roughly 110,000 distinct CDR3 sequences, around 15% of them seen only once. This clonotype was seen a few times. Its antigen remains unidentified. This sequence was found in an adult woman who had mild COVID-19 (a few samples of this study predate the infection). Cell type and time point are not known. V is TRBV5-1 and J is TRBJ2-1, with D perhaps TRBD1 (6 bases). Sequencing was performed on PBMCs or a T cell subset sorted from them (not recorded which). CDR3 loop: CASSFGQGMDEQFF. The CDR3, as DNA: TGCGCCAGCAGCTTTGGCCAGGGGATGGATGAGCAGTTCTTC.